Below are 18 T cell receptor beta chains sequenced from a single sample in a study of response to subunit inactivated influenza vaccine. A single record per CDR3 protein comes from TCRdb applying MiXCR to the RT-PCR reads. Of 450,000 to 600,000 distinct CDR3 sequences in the sample, under 9% are singletons; the top ten hold 10% to 15%. The material sequenced was PBMCs from blood, taken 23 to 25 months after vaccination. Receptors originate from a man between 50 and 69 years old who received an inactivated influenza vaccine.

This clonotype was observed at least ten times. The rearrangement links TRBV20-1 to TRBJ1-1; D uncertain. V shed 0 bases and J shed 5 bases, with 13 bases lying between them. Germline V lookup: CDR1 DFQATT, CDR2 SNEGSKA (reference sequence). The CDR3 has 14 residues. The CDR3 is CSARDPGIGTEAFF. For the CDR3, the DNA is TGCAGTGCTAGAGATCCGGGGATAGGAACTGAAGCTTTCTTT.

This clonotype was seen a few times. The gene calls are TRBV20-1 and TRBJ1-4; 7 nucleotides align to TRBD1. Germline loops: CDR1 DFQATT, CDR2 SNEGSKA (reference sequence). This CDR3 comprises 15 residues. With 2 bases clipped from V and 6 bases from J, the junction kept 9 bases outside the gene matches. This CDR3 is CSARSAGTDYEKLFF. The CDR3, as DNA: TGCAGTGCTAGATCGGCCGGGACAGACTATGAAAAACTGTTTTTT.

V usage is TRBV9 and J usage is TRBJ2-5, with D unclear. CDR3 length equals 13 residues. V was trimmed by 0 bases and J by 5 bases, leaving 8 bases between them. Germline V gene data show CDR1 as SGDLS and CDR2 as YYNGEE. The CDR3 is CASSVVSEETQYF. The CDR3 DNA reads as TGTGCCAGCAGCGTAGTTTCAGAGGAGACCCAGTACTTC. The complete variable domain, with remaining parts taken from reference TRBV9 and TRBJ2-5, reads DSGVTQTPKHLITATGQRVTLRCSPRSGDLSVYWYQQSLDQGLQFLIQYYNGEERAKGNILERFSAQQFPDLHSELNLSSLELGDSALYFCASSVVSEETQYFGPGTRLLVL.

The chain is built from TRBV7-2 and TRBJ2-4; tentatively, D is TRBD1 (5 bases). The germline V gene encodes CDR1 SGHTA and CDR2 FQGNSA. This CDR3 has 14 residues. V shed 5 bases and J shed 8 bases, with 16 bases lying between them. CDR3: CASSPLFQGDIQYF. The CDR3 coding sequence is TGTGCCAGCAGCCCCCTGTTCCAAGGGGACATTCAGTACTTC.

This rearrangement joins TRBV18 to TRBJ1-1; possibly TRBD1 for D (5 bases). The CDR3 runs 12 residues. Germline CDR1 is KGHSH and CDR2 is LQKENI. Between the trimmed V and J ends, which lost 4 bases and 4 bases, there was a span of 7 bases. This CDR3 reads CASSRDSTEAFF. For the CDR3, the DNA is TGTGCCAGCTCACGCGACAGCACTGAAGCTTTCTTT.

This CDR3 is CASSRGQENIQYF. The CDR3 DNA follows: TGTGCCAGCAGCCGCGGACAGGAAAACATTCAGTACTTC. The chain is built from TRBV11-2 and TRBJ2-4, with 7 bases lining up with TRBD1. V shed 5 bases, J shed 5 bases, and the junction held 3 bases outside the gene matches. CDR1 is SGHAT, CDR2 FQNNGV, per germline. The CDR3 contains 13 residues. The full variable domain, rest sourced from reference TRBV11-2 and TRBJ2-4, is EAGVAQSPRYKIIEKRQSVAFWCNPISGHATLYWYQQILGQGPKLLIQFQNNGVVDDSQLPKDRFSAERLKGVDSTLKIQPAKLEDSAVYLCASSRGQENIQYFGAGTRLSVL.

The J gene is TRBJ2-1, the V gene TRBV11-2; 8 positions agree with TRBD1. The J segment lost 1 base and the V segment lost 4 bases, leaving 6 bases of the junction unmatched. The length of the CDR3 is 16 residues. Germline loops: CDR1 SGHAT, CDR2 FQNNGV. This CDR3 reads CASSWGQVLSYNEQFF. For the CDR3, the DNA is TGTGCCAGCAGCTGGGGACAGGTGCTTTCCTACAATGAGCAGTTCTTC.

The J gene is TRBJ2-7, the V gene TRBV30; 12 nucleotides line up with TRBD1. J was trimmed by 6 bases and V by 2 bases; bases with no gene match: 5. The CDR3 is made up of 14 amino acids. CDR1 and CDR2 (germline): GTSNPN, SVGIG (reference sequence). The CDR3 DNA reads TGTGCCTGGAGTCCGGGACAGGGGGCATTCGAGCAGTACTTC. This gives the protein CAWSPGQGAFEQYF.

The sample holds many counts of this clonotype. In DNA, the CDR3 is TGCAGCGTTGAAGTACTAGCGGGGTCGGGGGAGCAGTACTTC. Translated: CSVEVLAGSGEQYF. The V and J genes are TRBV29-1 and TRBJ2-7; TRBD2 matches 10 bases. This CDR3 has 14 residues. CDR1 and CDR2 (germline): SQVTM, ANQGSEA. The junction had 7 bases not matched to a gene; V was cut back by 1 base and J by 7 bases.

The chain carries TRBV12-3 or TRBV12-4 and TRBJ2-3; D might be TRBD2 (5 bases). V was trimmed by 3 bases and J by 6 bases, leaving 13 bases between them. The CDR3 covers 14 residues. Here the CDR3 reads CASSFFAGGDTQYF. Here the CDR3 DNA reads TGTGCCAGCAGTTTTTTCGCGGGCGGTGATACGCAGTATTTT.

The chain couples TRBV12-3 or TRBV12-4 to TRBJ1-6; D unresolved. This CDR3 is built from 13 residues. Between the trimmed V and J ends, which lost 9 bases and 6 bases, there was a span of 12 bases. The CDR3 loop is CASGLTLNSPLHF. As DNA, the CDR3 is TGTGCCAGTGGACTCACGCTTAATTCACCCCTCCACTTT.

There are a few counts of this clonotype. The rearrangement joins TRBV18 to TRBJ1-3; unclear D gene. Germline CDR1 KGHSH, CDR2 LQKENI. Trimming removed 3 bases from V and 2 bases from J, with 11 bases in between. The CDR3 consists of 15 residues. Here the CDR3 reads CASSPLRTPGNTIYF. The CDR3 nucleotides read TGTGCCAGCTCACCCCTGAGAACCCCTGGAAACACCATATATTTT.

The V call is TRBV20-1, the J call TRBJ1-1, with a tentative D call TRBD1 (5 bases). This CDR3 contains 15 residues. The V gene lost 0 bases and the J gene lost 8 bases, with 19 bases spanning the gap. The germline V gene encodes CDR1 DFQATT and CDR2 SNEGSKA (reference sequence). The CDR3 coding sequence is TGCAGTGCTAGAGATTTCGTACAGGCCAACTTCGAAGCTTTCTTT. Translated, it gives CSARDFVQANFEAFF.

The chain employs TRBV20-1 and TRBJ2-2, with D possibly matching TRBD2 (5 bases). The germline V gene encodes CDR1 DFQATT and CDR2 SNEGSKA (reference sequence). The V end lost 2 bases, the J end lost 0 bases, and 13 bases lay between the germline ends. The CDR3 contains 16 residues. The CDR3 sequence is CSARPLAGANTGELFF. The CDR3, as DNA: TGCAGTGCTAGACCCTTGGCGGGTGCGAACACCGGGGAGCTGTTTTTT.

Concerning this clonotype: This may arise from a read error, as a much more abundant clone is one base away. The CDR3 sequence: CASSYPEDLVPSYEQYF. CDR3 DNA: TGTGCCAGCAGTTACCCCGAGGATTTAGTGCCCTCCTACGAGCAGTACTTC. This chain uses TRBV6-2 or TRBV6-3 with TRBJ2-7; D call uncertain. V lost 2 bases and J lost 0, with 17 bases in between. The CDR3 loop spans 17 amino acids. Germline assignment: CDR1 MNHEY and CDR2 SVGEGT.

This clonotype showed up just once. The rearrangement uses TRBV21-1 and TRBJ2-7; the D call of TRBD1 is as the table states it, not checked on the DNA. TRBV21-1 is deemed a pseudogene. The CDR3 runs to 12 residues. CDR3: CAVRTADYEQYF. Written as DNA, the CDR3 is TGTGCCGTCCGGACAGCTGATTACGAGCAGTACTTC.

Only a few counts were recorded for this clonotype. This sequence joins TRBV20-1 and TRBJ1-5; 7 nucleotides match TRBD1. Germline CDR1 DFQATT, CDR2 SNEGSKA (reference sequence). This CDR3 spans 18 amino acids. Trimming took 5 bases from V and 0 from J; bases not matched to a gene: 16. Here the CDR3 reads CSAPKQGRRDGSNQPQHF. CDR3 DNA sequence: TGCAGTGCTCCCAAACAGGGGAGGCGGGATGGTAGCAATCAGCCCCAGCATTTT.

The rearrangement joins TRBV12-3 or TRBV12-4 to TRBJ2-2; 9 positions match TRBD2. The length of the CDR3 is 15 residues. The junction had 9 bases not matched to a gene; V was cut back by 7 bases and J by 6 bases. CDR3 nucleotides: TGTGCCAGCAATAGGGCGGGAGGGCCTCCCGGGGAGCTGTTTTTT. As protein: CASNRAGGPPGELFF.